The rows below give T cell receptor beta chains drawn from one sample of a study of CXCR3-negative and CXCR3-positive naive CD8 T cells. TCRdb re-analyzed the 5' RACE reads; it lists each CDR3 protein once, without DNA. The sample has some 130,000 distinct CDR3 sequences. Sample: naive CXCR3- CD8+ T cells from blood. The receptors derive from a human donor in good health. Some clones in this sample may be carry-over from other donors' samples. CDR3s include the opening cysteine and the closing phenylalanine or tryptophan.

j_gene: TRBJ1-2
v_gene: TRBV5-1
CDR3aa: CASSLQPGQGHGYTF

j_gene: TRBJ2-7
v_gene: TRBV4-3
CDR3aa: CASSQDRLAGGGEQYF

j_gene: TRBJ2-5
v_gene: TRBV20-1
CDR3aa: CSARDLEGWQMGTQYF

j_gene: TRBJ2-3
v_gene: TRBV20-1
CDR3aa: CSARPLRRDTQYF

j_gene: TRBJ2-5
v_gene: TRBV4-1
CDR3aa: CASSQVKQGEETQYF

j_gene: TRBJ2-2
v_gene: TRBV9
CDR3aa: CASSVPGHTNTGELFF

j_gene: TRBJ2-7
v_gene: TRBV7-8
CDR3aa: CASTSGSYEQYF

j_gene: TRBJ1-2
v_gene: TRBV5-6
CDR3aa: CASSSPGGDGYTF

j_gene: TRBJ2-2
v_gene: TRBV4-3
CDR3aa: CASSQEALNTGELFF

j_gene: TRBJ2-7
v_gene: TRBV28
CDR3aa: CASSLERGGDEQYF

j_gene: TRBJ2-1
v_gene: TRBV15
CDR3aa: CATSRDRGNEQFF

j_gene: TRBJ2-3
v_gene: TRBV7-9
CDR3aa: CASSMESTDTQYF

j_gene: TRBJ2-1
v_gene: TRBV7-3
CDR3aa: CASSLIAGGYNEQFF

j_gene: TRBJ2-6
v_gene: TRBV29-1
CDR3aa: CSVDMGNGANVLTF

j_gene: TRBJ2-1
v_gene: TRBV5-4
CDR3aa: CASSLVGFNEQFF

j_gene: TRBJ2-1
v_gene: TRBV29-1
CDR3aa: CSVVGQNNEQFF

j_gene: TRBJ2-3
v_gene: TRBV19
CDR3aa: CASSIVAGATDTQYF

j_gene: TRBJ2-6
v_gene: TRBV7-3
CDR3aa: CASSPAESGANVLTF

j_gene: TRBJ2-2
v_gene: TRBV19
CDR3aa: CASRGQPDTGELFF

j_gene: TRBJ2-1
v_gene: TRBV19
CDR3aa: CASSPLAGVINEQFF

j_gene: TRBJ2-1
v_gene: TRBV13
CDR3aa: CASSSQGPRNNEQFF

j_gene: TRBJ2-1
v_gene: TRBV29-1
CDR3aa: CSVEDPQGSLYNEQFF